Listed here are 27 T cell receptor beta chains from one sample, sequenced in a study of T cell responses to AZD1222 COVID-19 vaccine (dated by TCRdb to the early 2020s). Libraries were constructed by the immunoSEQ multiplex PCR assay. TCRdb retrieved this table from immuneACCESS and kept in-frame rearrangements only. Not all clones are present; in checked studies, unresolved V genes account for under half, and no reason is known for the remainder. The sample data list more than 100,000 clones, and 85% to 90% of these were observed just once. Roughly 8.9% of the sample is held by the ten biggest clonotypes. The time point label here, explained by the study, means: baseline before first vaccination. Sequenced material: peripheral blood, taken on day 0 of AZD1222 vaccination. Receptor source: an adult in good health.

DNA for the CDR3: TGCAGCGTTGAAGATCAAGGGGCCGTAGCCAAAAACATTCAGTACTTC. It specifies CSVEDQGAVAKNIQYF. The J gene is TRBJ2-4, the V gene TRBV29-1; possible D gene TRBD1, 5 bases. Germline V gives CDR1 SQVTM, CDR2 ANQGSEA. The germline V and J ends were trimmed by 0 bases and 0 bases, with 12 bases remaining between them. The CDR3 consists of 16 residues.

The V call is TRBV14, the J call TRBJ2-7; D may be TRBD2 (6 bases). The V end lost 1 base, the J end lost 2 bases, and 9 bases lay between the germline ends. The CDR3 runs 14 residues. Germline V CDR1 and CDR2: SGHDN, FVKESK. CDR3 residues: CASSQAGGTYEQYF. In DNA, the CDR3 is TGTGCCAGCAGCCAAGCAGGCGGGACCTACGAGCAGTACTTC.

The rearrangement uses TRBV12-5 and TRBJ2-1, with 11 bases lining up with TRBD2. Germline V gene sequence: CDR1 LGHNT, CDR2 FRNRAP. V was clipped by 3 bases and J by 4 bases; unmatched bases: 5. The CDR3 covers 16 residues. The CDR3 DNA reads TGTGCTAGTGGTTTAGCACTAGCGGGGGTGTACAATGAGCAGTTCTTC. Residues: CASGLALAGVYNEQFF. Full variable domain (missing parts from reference TRBV12-5 and TRBJ2-1): DARVTQTPRHKVTEMGQEVTMRCQPILGHNTVFWYRQTMMQGLELLAYFRNRAPLDDSGMPKDRFSAEMPDATLATLKIQPSEPRDSAVYFCASGLALAGVYNEQFFGPGTRLTVL.

The chain uses TRBV30 and TRBJ2-1, with D perhaps TRBD1 (6 bases). This CDR3 comprises 12 residues. Trimming removed 4 bases at V and 4 bases at J, with 8 bases between. The germline V gene encodes CDR1 GTSNPN and CDR2 SVGIG (reference sequence). CDR3 residues: CAWTQGYNEQFF. CDR3 nucleotides: TGTGCCTGGACGCAGGGGTACAATGAGCAGTTCTTC.

This sequence joins TRBV18 and TRBJ2-7, with TRBD1 matching 8 bases. The ends lost 0 bases at V and 3 bases at J; junction bases unmatched: 1. The CDR3 covers 14 residues. Germline-derived CDR1 and CDR2 are KGHSH and LQKENI. The CDR3 DNA follows: TGTGCCAGCTCACCACCCGGACAGGGCTACGAGCAGTACTTC. Its translation is CASSPPGQGYEQYF.

The table lists this clone with a few counts. J is TRBJ1-2 and V is TRBV28; 9 bases fit TRBD1. The germline V gene encodes CDR1 MDHEN and CDR2 SYDVKM. The CDR3 loop spans 13 amino acids. The V and J ends lost 2 bases and 7 bases, in that order; junction bases with no gene match: 2. In nucleotides, the CDR3 is TGTGCCAGCAGTTTAGACAGGGGGGGTGGCTACACCTTC. It yields the protein CASSLDRGGGYTF.

The chain has TRBV27 and TRBJ1-4, with D possibly matching TRBD1 (5 bases). V was pared by 6 bases and J by 7 bases, with 15 bases between. The CDR3 sequence is 14 residues long. Germline V gives CDR1 MNHEY, CDR2 SMNVEV (reference sequence). CDR3 bases: TGTGCCAGCAGGCCGCGGGGGGAAGGTGAAAAACTGTTTTTT. It codes for CASRPRGEGEKLFF.

The DNA of the CDR3 is TGTGCCAGCAGCTTGAGGTCGGCCGGGGAGCTGTTTTTT. Its translation: CASSLRSAGELFF. The rearrangement joins TRBV5-4 to TRBJ2-2; D is uncertain. The CDR3 consists of 13 residues. Trimming shortened V by 1 base and J by 6 bases, and 7 bases separated the two germline ends. Germline CDR1 SGHNT, CDR2 YYREEE (reference sequence).

The chain uses TRBV6-5 and TRBJ2-4; weak D call: TRBD1 (6 bases). This CDR3 region has 15 residues. Trimming pared 6 bases from V and 1 base from J, leaving 13 bases between. CDR1 and CDR2 from the germline V gene are MNHEY and SVGAGI. CDR3 coding DNA: TGTGCCAGCAGGACAACAGGGTCGGCCAAAAACATTCAGTACTTC. Amino acids: CASRTTGSAKNIQYF.

The gene calls are TRBV28 and TRBJ1-3, with D possibly being TRBD1 (5 bases). CDR1 is MDHEN and CDR2 is SYDVKM in the germline V gene. Trimming shortened V by 6 bases and J by 0 bases, and 15 bases separated the two germline ends. The CDR3 consists of 16 residues. This chain's CDR3 is CASRLGAGVSGNTIYF. CDR3 DNA sequence: TGTGCCAGCAGGTTGGGAGCGGGGGTCTCTGGAAACACCATATATTTT. Full variable domain (outside the CDR3, taken from reference TRBV28 and TRBJ1-3): DVKVTQSSRYLVKRTGEKVFLECVQDMDHENMFWYRQDPGLGLRLIYFSYDVKMKEKGDIPEGYSVSREKKERFSLILESASTNQTSMYLCASRLGAGVSGNTIYFGEGSWLTVV.

The chain couples TRBV27 to TRBJ1-4, with TRBD1 matching 9 bases. This CDR3 is 16 amino acids long. CDR1 and CDR2 from the germline V gene are MNHEY and SMNVEV (reference sequence). V gave up 0 bases and J gave up 10 bases; unmatched junction bases: 9. CDR3: CASSLSPGTGFGKLFF. The DNA for the CDR3 is TGTGCCAGCAGTTTATCCCCCGGGACAGGGTTTGGAAAACTGTTTTTT.

This chain uses TRBV6-5 with TRBJ1-1; unclear D gene. V was cut by 10 bases and J by 1 base, with 10 bases left in between. Germline lookup yields CDR1 MNHEY and CDR2 SVGAGI. CDR3 size: 12 residues. The CDR3 region has the DNA TGTGCCACTGAGGACTGGAACACTGAAGCTTTCTTT. Its protein is CATEDWNTEAFF.

The CDR3 nucleotides are TGTGCCAGCAGTGACCCCAAGGGGACAGGGAGCAATCAGCCCCAGCATTTT. This gives the protein CASSDPKGTGSNQPQHF. The rearrangement uses TRBV6-1 and TRBJ1-5, with 9 bases lining up with TRBD1. CDR3 size: 17 residues. V lost 3 bases, J lost 1 base, and 7 bases stayed unmatched. Germline-derived CDR1 and CDR2 are MNHNS and SASEGT.

The count of this clone is one. This sequence joins TRBV6-5 and TRBJ1-1; D is unclear. The CDR3 covers 13 residues. V was clipped by 4 bases and J by 0 bases, with 6 bases between them. Germline values: CDR1 MNHEY, CDR2 SVGAGI. CDR3 in DNA: TGTGCCAGCAGTTTCAGAGTGAACACTGAAGCTTTCTTT. Translated, it gives CASSFRVNTEAFF.

The chain employs TRBV5-4 and TRBJ1-1; D remains unclear. The CDR3 sequence is 15 residues long. The germline CDR1 and CDR2 sequences are SGHNT and YYREEE (reference sequence). Trimming cost V 3 bases and J 2 bases, with 14 bases left between them. CDR3 residues: CASSSRVGTNTEAFF. CDR3 sequence (DNA): TGTGCCAGCAGCTCCCGTGTTGGAACAAACACTGAAGCTTTCTTT.

V is TRBV7-8 and J is TRBJ2-7; weak D call: TRBD2 (5 bases). Trimming took off 5 bases at V and 6 bases at J, with 23 bases between the two ends. The CDR3 runs to 16 residues. Looked up from germline, CDR1 is SGHVS and CDR2 is FQNEAQ. The CDR3 sequence: CASSNGGLAGPGEQYF. For the CDR3, the DNA is TGTGCCAGCAGCAACGGAGGCCTAGCTGGGCCGGGCGAGCAGTACTTC.

The chain recombines TRBV29-1 with TRBJ1-4, with TRBD1 identical over 7 bases. Germline values: CDR1 SQVTM, CDR2 ANQGSEA. V was pared by 7 bases and J by 8 bases, with 10 bases of the junction left unmatched. The CDR3 runs to 13 residues. CDR3 residues: CSAKTGTGEKLFF. CDR3 DNA sequence: TGCAGCGCCAAGACAGGGACGGGGGAAAAACTGTTTTTT.

This clone was seen more than once but under ten times. V and J are TRBV28 and TRBJ2-2; 10 bases fit TRBD2. Unmatched junction bases numbered 7, after V lost 7 bases and J lost 5 bases. This CDR3 comprises 15 residues. Germline V gene data show CDR1 as MDHEN and CDR2 as SYDVKM. CDR3 in amino acids: CASILAGGATGELFF. CDR3 DNA sequence: TGTGCCAGCATCTTAGCGGGAGGAGCGACCGGGGAGCTGTTTTTT.

This chain joins TRBV2 and TRBJ2-7, with 8 bases lining up with TRBD2. V was pared by 7 bases and J by 1 base, with 6 bases of the junction left unmatched. Germline CDR1 and CDR2: SNHLY and FYNNEI. This CDR3 comprises 14 residues. For the CDR3, the DNA is TGTGCCAGCATTTTTGGACTAGCTTCCTACGAGCAGTACTTC. This codes for CASIFGLASYEQYF.

The rearrangement joins TRBV10-1 to TRBJ1-1; D not resolved. Trimming removed 4 bases from V and 10 bases from J, with 22 bases in between. The CDR3 contains 15 residues. CDR1 WNHNN and CDR2 SYGVQD come from the germline V gene (reference sequence). The CDR3 region is CASSGGTDKDLVAFF. In DNA, the CDR3 is TGCGCCAGCAGTGGAGGAACTGATAAAGACCTAGTAGCTTTCTTT.

This sequence joins TRBV20-1 and TRBJ2-5; 8 nucleotides agree with TRBD1. CDR1 DFQATT and CDR2 SNEGSKA come from the germline V gene (reference sequence). The trim removed 3 bases at V and 3 bases at J, leaving 6 bases unmatched. There are 14 residues in the CDR3. The CDR3 DNA is TGCAGTGCTAGTATCAGGGGGCAGGAAGAGACCCAGTACTTC. Amino acids: CSASIRGQEETQYF.

The chain employs TRBV5-1 and TRBJ2-1; TRBD2 agrees at 8 bases. V lost 7 bases and J lost 4; bases outside the gene matches: 10. CDR3 size: 15 residues. Per germline, CDR1 SGHRS and CDR2 YFSETQ. In nucleotides, the CDR3 is TGCGCCAGCGAGCTTAGAACTAGCGGATACAATGAGCAGTTCTTC. Protein sequence: CASELRTSGYNEQFF.

The genes are TRBV11-3 and TRBJ1-2; D is uncertain. In germline, CDR1 is SGHNT, CDR2 YENEEA. Trimming pared 3 bases from V and 4 bases from J, leaving 15 bases between. CDR3 length equals 15 residues. CDR3 in amino acids: CASSFTEKVLYGYTF. In DNA form, the CDR3 reads TGTGCCAGCAGCTTTACAGAAAAAGTCCTCTATGGCTACACCTTC.

This clone has a single count. This chain connects TRBV5-1 to TRBJ1-4; D is uncertain. Germline loops: CDR1 SGHRS, CDR2 YFSETQ. CDR3 length equals 14 residues. Trimming took 4 bases from V and 5 from J, leaving 12 bases between them. CDR3 amino acids: CASSLLGSNEKLFF. The CDR3 coding sequence is TGCGCCAGCAGCCTCTTAGGGTCGAATGAAAAACTGTTTTTT.

The chain couples TRBV18 to TRBJ1-1; no clear D gene. Deletions cut 2 bases from V and 2 bases from J, with 9 bases between. Germline values: CDR1 KGHSH, CDR2 LQKENI. The CDR3 spans 14 residues. The chain's CDR3 is CASSPTDGNTEAFF. The DNA for the CDR3 is TGTGCCAGCTCACCAACGGACGGAAACACTGAAGCTTTCTTT. Supplemented by reference TRBV18 and TRBJ1-1, the full variable domain reads NAGVMQNPRHLVRRRGQEARLRCSPMKGHSHVYWYRQLPEEGLKFMVYLQKENIIDESGMPKERFSAEFPKEGPSILRIQQVVRGDSAAYFCASSPTDGNTEAFFGQGTRLTVV.

The sample holds a few counts of this clone. The rearrangement joins TRBV7-3 to TRBJ2-3; 7 bases agree with TRBD2. V lost 0 bases, J lost 4 bases, and 4 bases stayed unmatched. This CDR3 comprises 15 residues. The germline V gene encodes CDR1 SGHTA and CDR2 FQGTGA. CDR3 sequence: CASSLTGTTSDTQYF. The CDR3, as DNA: TGTGCCAGCAGCTTAACCGGGACTACTTCAGATACGCAGTATTTT.

The chain combines TRBV6-5 with TRBJ2-1; D may correspond to TRBD1 or TRBD2 (5 bases each). The length of the CDR3 is 15 residues. The V and J ends lost 6 bases and 4 bases respectively, with 16 bases between them. Germline lookup yields CDR1 MNHEY and CDR2 SVGAGI. The CDR3 nucleotides are TGTGCCAGCAGGAGGGGTGAGAGGGTATACAATGAGCAGTTCTTC. It is translated as CASRRGERVYNEQFF.